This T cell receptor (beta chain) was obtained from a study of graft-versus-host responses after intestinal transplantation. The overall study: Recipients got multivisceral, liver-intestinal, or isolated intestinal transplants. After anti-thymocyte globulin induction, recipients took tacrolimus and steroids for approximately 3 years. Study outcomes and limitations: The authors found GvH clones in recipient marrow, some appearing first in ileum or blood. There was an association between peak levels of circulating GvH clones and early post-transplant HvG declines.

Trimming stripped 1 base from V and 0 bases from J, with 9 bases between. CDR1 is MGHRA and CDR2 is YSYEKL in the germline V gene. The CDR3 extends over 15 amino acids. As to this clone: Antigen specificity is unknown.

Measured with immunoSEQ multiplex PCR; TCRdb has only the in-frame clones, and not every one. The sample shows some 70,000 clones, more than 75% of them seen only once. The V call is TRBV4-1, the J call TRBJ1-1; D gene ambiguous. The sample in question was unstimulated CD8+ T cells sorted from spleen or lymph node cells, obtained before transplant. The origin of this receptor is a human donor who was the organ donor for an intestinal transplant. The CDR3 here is CASSQGPELNTEAFF. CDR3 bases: TGCGCCAGCAGCCAAGGGCCGGAACTGAACACTGAAGCTTTCTTT.